These T cell receptor beta chains were read from a single sample in a study of Ad26.COV2.S vaccination and SARS-CoV-2 variants. Profiled with immunoSEQ multiplex PCR; TCRdb holds only in-frame clones, not every one. The sample records more than 300,000 clones, about 87% being singletons. Sequenced material: peripheral blood, taken in a trial of Ad26.COV2.S vaccine versus placebo. Every receptor here comes from a person aged 18-60 years who received the Ad26.COV2.S COVID-19 vaccine or a placebo. Both conserved end residues are part of each CDR3. A D gene is named only where the DNA matches it firmly. Rows give clone size only sometimes, using once, few, many, or a class for an expanded clone.

TRBJ2-7 - - TRBV6-5 TGTGCCAGCAGTTTGACTTCCGAATACGAGCAGTACTTC CASSLTSEYEQYF
TRBJ2-3 - - TRBV18 TGTGCCAGCTCCCCCCACACAGATACGCAGTATTTT CASSPHTDTQYF
TRBJ2-1 - TRBD2 TRBV2 TGTGCCAGCAGAGAGTCCCTAGCGGGGGGGAATGAGCAGTTCTTC CASRESLAGGNEQFF
TRBJ1-5 - - TRBV12-5 TGTGCTAGTGGTTTGGCCAACAGCCAGCCCCAGCATTTT CASGLANSQPQHF
TRBJ2-3 once - TRBV11-3 TGTGCCAGCAGCCGAACGACTAGTGGAGCACGGGGTACGCAGTATTTT CASSRTTSGARGTQYF
TRBJ1-1 - - TRBV10-3 TGTGCCATCAGGGTGAGGGGCAACATGAACACTGAAGCTTTCTTT CAIRVRGNMNTEAFF
TRBJ1-3 - - TRBV3-1/TRBV3-2 TGTGCCAGCAGCCAAGAGTTGGGCAAGGGGGTAGACACCATATATTTT CASSQELGKGVDTIYF
TRBJ1-5 - - TRBV4-3 TGCGCCAGCAGCCAAGACCAAGTTAATCAGCCCCAGCATTTT CASSQDQVNQPQHF
TRBJ2-1 - TRBD2 TRBV5-1 TGCGCCAGCAGCTTATACAAAGAGACTAGCGGTCCCTACAATGAGCAGTTCTTC CASSLYKETSGPYNEQFF
TRBJ2-1 - TRBD2 TRBV11-2 TGTGCCAGCAGAACCCTAGCGGGACTACACAATGAGCAGTTCTTC CASRTLAGLHNEQFF
TRBJ1-6 - - TRBV6-6 TGTGCCAGCAGTTACTCGGGATACTCCTATAATTCACCCCTCCACTTT CASSYSGYSYNSPLHF
TRBJ2-7 - - TRBV12-5 TGTGCTAGTGGCTTTAGACAGAGCTACGAGCAGTACTTC CASGFRQSYEQYF
TRBJ2-1 - - TRBV24-1 TGTGCCACCAGTAACCCGGGCAATGAGCAGTTCTTC CATSNPGNEQFF
TRBJ1-6 - - TRBV9 TGTGCCAGCAGCGTAGCCCCTCCCCTCCACTTT CASSVAPPLHF
TRBJ2-7 - - TRBV7-2 TGTGCCAGCAGATTCTTGGGCGGGACCTACGAGCAGTACTTC CASRFLGGTYEQYF
TRBJ1-5 - - TRBV29-1 TGCAGCGTTGCCTCGAATAGCAATCAGCCCCAGCATTTT CSVASNSNQPQHF
TRBJ2-3 - - TRBV29-1 TGCAGCGTTGCCCGTGGGGCCACAGATACGCAGTATTTT CSVARGATDTQYF
TRBJ2-3 - - TRBV9 TGTGCCAGCAGCGTCGAGGGGAGGAGCACAGATACGCAGTATTTT CASSVEGRSTDTQYF
TRBJ1-2 - TRBD1 TRBV7-9 TGTGCCAGCAGCTCACGTGGGACAGGGAACTATGGCTACACCTTC CASSSRGTGNYGYTF
TRBJ1-1 few TRBD1 TRBV14 TGTGCCAGCAGCCCAGACAGGGGCCGTGAAGCTTTCTTT CASSPDRGREAFF
TRBJ2-2 - - TRBV6-4 TGTGCCAGCAGCAGGGAAGCGAACACCGGGGAGCTGTTTTTT CASSREANTGELFF
TRBJ2-2 - - TRBV7-8 TGTGCCAGCAGCTTTCGAGAGACCACCGGGGAGCTGTTTTTT CASSFRETTGELFF
TRBJ2-3 - - TRBV9 TGTGCCAGCAGCTTAAACGACCTTCAGCCTAGCACAGATACGCAGTATTTT CASSLNDLQPSTDTQYF
TRBJ2-7 - TRBD2 TRBV15 TGTGCCACCAGCAGAGATCGCGCGGGAGTGGGGGAGCAGTACTTC CATSRDRAGVGEQYF
TRBJ2-1 - - TRBV27 TGTGCCAGCAGTTATGACCAGAGGGGGTCCTACAATGAGCAGTTCTTC CASSYDQRGSYNEQFF
TRBJ1-3 - - TRBV6-5 TGTGCCAGCAGTTATGAAAGGCGTGGAAACACCATATATTTT CASSYERRGNTIYF
TRBJ2-7 - - TRBV3-1/TRBV3-2 TGTGCCAGCAGCCAAGTGCAGAGGGGCGAGCAGTACTTC CASSQVQRGEQYF